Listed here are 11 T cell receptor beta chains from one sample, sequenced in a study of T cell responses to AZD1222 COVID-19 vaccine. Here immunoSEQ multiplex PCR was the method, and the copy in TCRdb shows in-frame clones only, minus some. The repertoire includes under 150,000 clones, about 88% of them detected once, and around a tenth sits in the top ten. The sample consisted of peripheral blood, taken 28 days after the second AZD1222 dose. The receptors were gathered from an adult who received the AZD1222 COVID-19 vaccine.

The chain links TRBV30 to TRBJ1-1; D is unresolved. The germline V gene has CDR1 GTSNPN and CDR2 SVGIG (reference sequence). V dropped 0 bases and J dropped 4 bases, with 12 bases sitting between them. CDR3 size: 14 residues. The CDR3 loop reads CAWSVQWGGTEAFF. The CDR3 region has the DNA TGTGCCTGGAGTGTACAATGGGGAGGCACTGAAGCTTTCTTT.

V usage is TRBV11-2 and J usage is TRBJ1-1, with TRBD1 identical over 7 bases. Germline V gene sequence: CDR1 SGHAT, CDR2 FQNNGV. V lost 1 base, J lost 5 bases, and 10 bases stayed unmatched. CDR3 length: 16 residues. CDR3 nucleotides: TGTGCCAGCAGCTTAGGAATTAGAGGGGGCCGGACTGAAGCTTTCTTT. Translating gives CASSLGIRGGRTEAFF.

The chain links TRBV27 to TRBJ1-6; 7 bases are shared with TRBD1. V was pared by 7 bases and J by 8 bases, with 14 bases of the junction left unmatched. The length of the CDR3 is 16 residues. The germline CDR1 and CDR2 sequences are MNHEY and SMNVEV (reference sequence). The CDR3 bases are TGTGCCAGCACCAGAAGACTGACAGGGTGGGATTCACCCCTCCACTTT. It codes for CASTRRLTGWDSPLHF.

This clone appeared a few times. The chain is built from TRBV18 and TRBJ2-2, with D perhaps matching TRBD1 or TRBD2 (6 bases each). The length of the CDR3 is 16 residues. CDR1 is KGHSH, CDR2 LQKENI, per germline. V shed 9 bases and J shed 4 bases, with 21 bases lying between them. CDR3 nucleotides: TGTGCCAGTCTCGGCCCCTACGGGGGCGTCACCGGGGAGCTGTTTTTT. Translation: CASLGPYGGVTGELFF.

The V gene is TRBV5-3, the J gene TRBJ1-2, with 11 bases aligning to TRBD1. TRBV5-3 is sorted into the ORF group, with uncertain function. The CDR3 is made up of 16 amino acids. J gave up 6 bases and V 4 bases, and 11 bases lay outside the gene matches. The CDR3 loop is CARSTQGQGARDGYTF. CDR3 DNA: TGTGCCAGAAGCACCCAAGGACAGGGGGCGCGGGATGGCTACACCTTC.

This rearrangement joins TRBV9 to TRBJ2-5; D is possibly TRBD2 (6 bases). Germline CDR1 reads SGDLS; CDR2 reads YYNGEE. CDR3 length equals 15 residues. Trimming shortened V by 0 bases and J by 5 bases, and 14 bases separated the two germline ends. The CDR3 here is CASSVDPGGTETQYF. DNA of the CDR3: TGTGCCAGCAGCGTAGATCCTGGGGGGACGGAGACCCAGTACTTC.

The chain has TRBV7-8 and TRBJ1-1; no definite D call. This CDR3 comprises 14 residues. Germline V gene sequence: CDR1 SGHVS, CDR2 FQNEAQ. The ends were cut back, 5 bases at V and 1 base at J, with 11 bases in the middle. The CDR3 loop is CASSQQLGNTEAFF. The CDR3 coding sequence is TGTGCCAGCAGCCAACAATTAGGGAACACTGAAGCTTTCTTT.

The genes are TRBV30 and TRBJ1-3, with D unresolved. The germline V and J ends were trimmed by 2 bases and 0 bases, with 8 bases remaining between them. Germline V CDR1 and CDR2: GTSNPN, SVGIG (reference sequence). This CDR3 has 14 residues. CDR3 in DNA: TGTGCCTGGAGTTTGGGCAGCTCTGGAAACACCATATATTTT. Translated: CAWSLGSSGNTIYF.

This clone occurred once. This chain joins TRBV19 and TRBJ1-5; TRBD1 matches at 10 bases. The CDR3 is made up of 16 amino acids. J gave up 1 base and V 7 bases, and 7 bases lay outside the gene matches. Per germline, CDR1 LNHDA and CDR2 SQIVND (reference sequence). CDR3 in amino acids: CASIPSTGGSNQPQHF. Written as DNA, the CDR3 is TGTGCCAGTATACCCTCGACAGGGGGCAGCAATCAGCCCCAGCATTTT.

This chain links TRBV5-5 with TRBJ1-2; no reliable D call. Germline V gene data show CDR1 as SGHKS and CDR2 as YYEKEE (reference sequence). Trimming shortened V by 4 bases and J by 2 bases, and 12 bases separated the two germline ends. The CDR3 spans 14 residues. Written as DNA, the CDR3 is TGTGCCAGCAGCCTCGAACACCAAAACTATGGCTACACCTTC. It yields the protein CASSLEHQNYGYTF.

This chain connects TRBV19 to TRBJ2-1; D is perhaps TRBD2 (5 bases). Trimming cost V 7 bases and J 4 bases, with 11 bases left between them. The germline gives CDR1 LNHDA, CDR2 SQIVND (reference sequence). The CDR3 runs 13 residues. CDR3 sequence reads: CASTKRNYNEQFF. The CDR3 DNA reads TGTGCCAGTACTAAGCGGAATTACAATGAGCAGTTCTTC.